This paragraph reports one T cell receptor (beta chain). No cognate antigen has been identified for it. No base qualities exist here, and no much larger clone lies one base off it. These data are taken from a study of T cell repertoires in cytomegalovirus infection (dated by TCRdb to 2018 to 2020). Describing the broader study: Alongside well-studied HLA-B-restricted epitopes, the peptide stimulations were aimed at recently identified HLA-C-restricted CMV epitopes, whose presentation resists viral immunomodulation. Donor HLA type was relevant to the analysis, because carriage of CMV infection together with the matching HLA type was indicated by public TCR beta signatures. The paper's findings and limits, for the study overall: In both this cohort and an independent 352-donor cohort, the cumulative frequency of public TCR beta family members distinguished carriers of CMV infection plus the relevant HLA type. The ex vivo response was dominated by HLA-C-restricted CMV-specific TCR beta clonotypes, which also provided the single most frequent clonotype in two of eight donors.

The sample's treatment or condition label, in plain terms: in vitro stimulation with specific CMV peptide epitopes to enrich CMV-specific T cells. The sequencing machine was an Illumina HiSeq 1500. The public sequencing data were trimmed at Q25 with fastp and processed into clonotypes with MiXCR by TCRdb, which kept only in-frame beta chains. Each CDR3 protein appears once, grouped with its most common genes and DNA. A total of tens of thousands of distinct CDR3 sequences appear in this sample, 20% of them only once. 65% to 85% of the sample goes to the ten largest clones. The CDR3 sequence holds 16 residues, the cysteine and phenylalanine included. Left in the record is the CDR3 DNA by itself, 48 bases read in frame from the first base. V is pruned by 4 bases and J by 1 base, leaving 7 bases of the junction without a gene match. Per the germline V gene (reference sequence), LNHDA is the CDR1 and SQIVND is the CDR2.

Recombination joined TRBV19 with TRBJ1-1; TRBD1 fits 9 bases in the junction. The clonotype originates from a human donor in good health (CMV status not recorded). Some clones in this sample may be carry-over from other donors' samples. This specimen consisted of CD8+ T cells from cultured PBMCs, obtained from culture after CMV antigen stimulation. The DNA is as follows: TGTGCCAGTAGTACCCTACAGGGGGCTTGGAACACTGAAGCTTTCTTT. Its translation reads: CASSTLQGAWNTEAFF.